This entry describes one TCR beta chain. The entry originates in a study of blood T cells in healthy people across ages. Using a J-beta primer mix together with a sample-barcoded 5' primer, a second PCR was run for about 7 to 12 cycles. A template-switch adaptor with 12 random nucleotides tagged each cDNA molecule. No fewer than 2.5 million CDR3-containing paired-end reads came from each sample. TCRdb ran MiXCR on the 5' RACE reads and lists one entry per CDR3 protein. The table has 1.8 million or so distinct CDR3 sequences, more than 35% seen once. Trimming took 7 bases from V and 6 from J, leaving 10 bases between them. The CDR3 contains 12 residues. The V gene's germline CDR1 is PRHDT and CDR2 FYEKMQ (reference sequence).

Sequenced: blood. The chain combines TRBV13 with TRBJ2-1, with a possible D match to TRBD1 (5 bases). The sequence derives from a human donor in good health. As DNA, the CDR3 is TGTGCCAGCAAACGACAGAGCAATGAGCAGTTCTTC. Translated, it gives CASKRQSNEQFF.